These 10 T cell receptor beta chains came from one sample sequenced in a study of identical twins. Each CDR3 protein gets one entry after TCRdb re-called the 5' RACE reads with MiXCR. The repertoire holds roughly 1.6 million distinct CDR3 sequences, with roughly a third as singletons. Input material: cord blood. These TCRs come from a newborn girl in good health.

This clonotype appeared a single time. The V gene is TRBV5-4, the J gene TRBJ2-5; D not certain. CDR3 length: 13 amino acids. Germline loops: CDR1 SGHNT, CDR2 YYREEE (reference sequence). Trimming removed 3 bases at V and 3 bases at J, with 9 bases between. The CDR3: CASSSMAEETQYF. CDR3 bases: TGTGCCAGCAGCTCAATGGCTGAAGAGACCCAGTACTTC.

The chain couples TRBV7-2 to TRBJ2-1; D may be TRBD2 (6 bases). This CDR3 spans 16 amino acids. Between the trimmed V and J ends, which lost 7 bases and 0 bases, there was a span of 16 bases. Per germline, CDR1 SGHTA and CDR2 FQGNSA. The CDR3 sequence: CASTWDFPSSYNEQFF. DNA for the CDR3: TGTGCCAGCACCTGGGACTTCCCGAGCTCCTACAATGAGCAGTTCTTC.

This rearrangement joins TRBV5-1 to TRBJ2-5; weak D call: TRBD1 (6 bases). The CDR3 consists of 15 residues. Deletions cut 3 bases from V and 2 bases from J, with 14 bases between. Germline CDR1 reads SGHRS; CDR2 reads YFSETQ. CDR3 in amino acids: CASSWVTGPQETQYF. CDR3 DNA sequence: TGCGCCAGCAGCTGGGTCACAGGGCCGCAAGAGACCCAGTACTTC.

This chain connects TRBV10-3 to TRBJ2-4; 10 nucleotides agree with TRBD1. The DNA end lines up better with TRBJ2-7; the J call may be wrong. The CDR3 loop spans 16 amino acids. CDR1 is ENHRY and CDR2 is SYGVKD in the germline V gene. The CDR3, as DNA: TGTGCCATCAGTGAGTCAGCGGGGACAGGGGCCTACGAGCAGTACTTC. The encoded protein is CAISESAGTGAYEQYF.

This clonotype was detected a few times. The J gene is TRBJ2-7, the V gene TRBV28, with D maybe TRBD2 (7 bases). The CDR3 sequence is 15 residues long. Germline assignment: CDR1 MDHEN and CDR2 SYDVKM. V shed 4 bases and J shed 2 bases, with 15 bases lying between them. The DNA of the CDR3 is TGTGCCAGCAGTTCGGGGGGCACCGGCGCCTACGAGCAGTACTTC. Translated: CASSSGGTGAYEQYF. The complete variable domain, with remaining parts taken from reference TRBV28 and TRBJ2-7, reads DVKVTQSSRYLVKRTGEKVFLECVQDMDHENMFWYRQDPGLGLRLIYFSYDVKMKEKGDIPEGYSVSREKKERFSLILESASTNQTSMYLCASSSGGTGAYEQYFGPGTRLTVT.

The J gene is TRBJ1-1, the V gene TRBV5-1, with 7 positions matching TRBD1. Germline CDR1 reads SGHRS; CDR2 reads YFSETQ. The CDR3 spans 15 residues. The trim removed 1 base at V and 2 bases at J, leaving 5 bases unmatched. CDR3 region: CASSLLTGPNTEAFF. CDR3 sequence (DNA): TGCGCCAGCAGCTTGCTGACAGGGCCCAACACTGAAGCTTTCTTT.

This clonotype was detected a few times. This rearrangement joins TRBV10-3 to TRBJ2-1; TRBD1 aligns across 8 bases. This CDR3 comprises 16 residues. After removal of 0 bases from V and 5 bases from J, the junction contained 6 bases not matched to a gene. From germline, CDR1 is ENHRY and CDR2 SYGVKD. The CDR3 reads CAISESGRGLNNEQFF. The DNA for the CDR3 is TGTGCCATCAGTGAGTCCGGCAGGGGGCTCAACAATGAGCAGTTCTTC.

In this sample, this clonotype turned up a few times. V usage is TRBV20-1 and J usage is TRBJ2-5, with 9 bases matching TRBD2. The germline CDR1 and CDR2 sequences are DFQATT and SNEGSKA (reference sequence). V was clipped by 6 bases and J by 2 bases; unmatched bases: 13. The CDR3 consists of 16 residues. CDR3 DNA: TGCAGTGCCCACAAGGGAGCTAGCGGGGCTCAAGAGACCCAGTACTTC. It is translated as CSAHKGASGAQETQYF.

CDR3 DNA sequence: TGTGCCAGCAGCCAAGACGCCTATAACAATGAGCAGTTCTTC. Translated: CASSQDAYNNEQFF. This chain connects TRBV4-2 to TRBJ2-1; D unclear. Trimming took off 0 bases at V and 5 bases at J, with 8 bases between the two ends. CDR1 is LGHNA and CDR2 is YNFKEQ in the germline V gene. The CDR3 runs 14 residues.

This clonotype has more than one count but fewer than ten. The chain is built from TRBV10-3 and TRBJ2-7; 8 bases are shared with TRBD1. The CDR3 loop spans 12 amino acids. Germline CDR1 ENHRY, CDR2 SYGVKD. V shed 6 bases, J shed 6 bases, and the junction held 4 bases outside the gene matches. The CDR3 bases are TGTGCCATCAGAGGACAGGGCGGCGAGCAGTACTTC. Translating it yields CAIRGQGGEQYF.